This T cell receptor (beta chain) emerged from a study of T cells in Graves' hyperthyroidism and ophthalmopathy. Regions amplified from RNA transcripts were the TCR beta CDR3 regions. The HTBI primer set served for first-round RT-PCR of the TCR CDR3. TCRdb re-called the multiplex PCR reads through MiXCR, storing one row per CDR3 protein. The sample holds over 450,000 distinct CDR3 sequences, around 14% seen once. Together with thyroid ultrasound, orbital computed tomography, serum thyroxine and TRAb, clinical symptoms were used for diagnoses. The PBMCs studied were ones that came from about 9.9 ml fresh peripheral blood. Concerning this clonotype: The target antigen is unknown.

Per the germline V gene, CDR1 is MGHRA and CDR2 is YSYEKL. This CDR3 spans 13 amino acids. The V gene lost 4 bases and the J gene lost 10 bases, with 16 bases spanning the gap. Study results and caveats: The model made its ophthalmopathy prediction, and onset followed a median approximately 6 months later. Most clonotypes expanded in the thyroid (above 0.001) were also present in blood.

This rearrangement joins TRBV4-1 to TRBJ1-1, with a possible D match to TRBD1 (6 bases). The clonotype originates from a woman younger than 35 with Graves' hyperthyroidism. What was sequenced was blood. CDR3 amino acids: CASSLEQGKGAFF. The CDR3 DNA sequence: TGCGCCAGCAGCCTGGAACAGGGTAAAGGAGCTTTCTTT.